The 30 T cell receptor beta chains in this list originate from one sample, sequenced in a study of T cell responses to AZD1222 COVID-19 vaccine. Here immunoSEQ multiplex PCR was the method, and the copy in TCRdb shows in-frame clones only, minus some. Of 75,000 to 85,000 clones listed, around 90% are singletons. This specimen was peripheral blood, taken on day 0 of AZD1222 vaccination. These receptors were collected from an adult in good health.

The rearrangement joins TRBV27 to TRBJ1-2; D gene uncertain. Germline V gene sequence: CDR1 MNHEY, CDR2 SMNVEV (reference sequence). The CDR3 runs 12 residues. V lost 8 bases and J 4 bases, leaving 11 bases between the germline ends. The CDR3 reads CASGSFGYGYTF. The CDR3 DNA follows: TGTGCCAGCGGGTCCTTCGGCTATGGCTACACCTTC.

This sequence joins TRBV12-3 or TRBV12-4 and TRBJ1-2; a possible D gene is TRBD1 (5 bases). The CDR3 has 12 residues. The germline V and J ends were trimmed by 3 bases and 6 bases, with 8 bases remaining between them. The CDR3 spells CASSLGEDGYTF. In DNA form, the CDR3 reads TGTGCCAGCAGTTTGGGGGAAGATGGCTACACCTTC.

The CDR3 bases are TGTGCCAGCAGTCCGAACACTGAAGCTTTCTTT. Protein product: CASSPNTEAFF. The chain carries TRBV5-5 and TRBJ1-1; D remains unclear. Germline V CDR1 and CDR2: SGHKS, YYEKEE (reference sequence). Trimming left V 5 bases short and J 1 base short, with 3 bases between. This CDR3 spans 11 amino acids. The whole variable domain, filled in from reference TRBV5-5 and TRBJ1-1, reads DAGVTQSPTHLIKTRGQQVTLRCSPISGHKSVSWYQQVLGQGPQFIFQYYEKEERGRGNFPDRFSARQFPNYSSELNVNALLLGDSALYLCASSPNTEAFFGQGTRLTVV.

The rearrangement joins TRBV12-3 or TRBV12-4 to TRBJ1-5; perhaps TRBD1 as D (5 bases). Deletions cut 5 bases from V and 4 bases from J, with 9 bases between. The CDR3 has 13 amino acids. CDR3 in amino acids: CASSIRENQPQHF. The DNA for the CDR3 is TGTGCCAGCAGTATCAGGGAGAATCAGCCCCAGCATTTT.

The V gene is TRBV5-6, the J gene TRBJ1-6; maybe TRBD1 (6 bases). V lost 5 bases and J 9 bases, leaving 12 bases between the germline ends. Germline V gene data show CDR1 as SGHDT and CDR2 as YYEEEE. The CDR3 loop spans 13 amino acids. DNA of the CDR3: TGTGCCAGCAGTCTGGGGGGGCGTTCACCCCTCCACTTT. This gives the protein CASSLGGRSPLHF. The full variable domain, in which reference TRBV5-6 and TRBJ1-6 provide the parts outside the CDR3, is DAGVTQSPTHLIKTRGQQVTLRCSPKSGHDTVSWYQQALGQGPQFIFQYYEEEERQRGNFPDRFSGHQFPNYSSELNVNALLLGDSALYLCASSLGGRSPLHFGNGTRLTVT.

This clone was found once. Written as DNA, the CDR3 is TGTGCCAGCAGTGAAGGGACAGTCAGTCAGCCCCAGCATTTT. Its protein is CASSEGTVSQPQHF. This chain connects TRBV2 to TRBJ1-5; the D gene is possibly TRBD1 (6 bases). The germline CDR1 and CDR2 sequences are SNHLY and FYNNEI. V was clipped by 1 base and J by 6 bases, with 10 bases between them. The CDR3 totals 14 residues.

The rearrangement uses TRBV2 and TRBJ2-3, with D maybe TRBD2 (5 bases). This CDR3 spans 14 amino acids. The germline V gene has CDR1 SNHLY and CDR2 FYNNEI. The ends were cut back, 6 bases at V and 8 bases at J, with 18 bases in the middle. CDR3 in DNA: TGTGCCAGCAGGCTGACTACTCTTCGCCTTACGCAGTATTTT. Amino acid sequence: CASRLTTLRLTQYF.

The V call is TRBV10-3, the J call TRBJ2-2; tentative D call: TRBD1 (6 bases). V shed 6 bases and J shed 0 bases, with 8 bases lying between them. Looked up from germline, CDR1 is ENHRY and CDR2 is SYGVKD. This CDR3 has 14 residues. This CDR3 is CAIRDSSNTGELFF. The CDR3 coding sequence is TGTGCCATCAGGGACAGCTCGAACACCGGGGAGCTGTTTTTT.

The CDR3: CASSQDPDRWQYF. CDR3 DNA: TGCGCCAGCAGCCAAGATCCGGACAGGTGGCAGTATTTT. This chain joins TRBV4-1 and TRBJ2-3; 7 bases are a match to TRBD1. The V gene's germline CDR1 is MGHRA and CDR2 YSYEKL. V was clipped by 0 bases and J by 11 bases; unmatched bases: 5. The CDR3 loop spans 13 amino acids.

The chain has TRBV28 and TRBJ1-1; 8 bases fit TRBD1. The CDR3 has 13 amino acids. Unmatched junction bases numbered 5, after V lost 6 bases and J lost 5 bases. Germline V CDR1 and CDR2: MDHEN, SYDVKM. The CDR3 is CASRSTGGTEAFF. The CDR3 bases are TGTGCCAGCAGATCTACAGGGGGTACTGAAGCTTTCTTT.

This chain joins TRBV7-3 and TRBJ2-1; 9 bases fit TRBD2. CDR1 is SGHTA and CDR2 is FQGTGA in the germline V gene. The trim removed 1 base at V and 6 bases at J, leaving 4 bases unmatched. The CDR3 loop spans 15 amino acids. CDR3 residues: CASSLSSGRPNEQFF. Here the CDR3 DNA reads TGTGCCAGCAGCTTAAGTAGCGGGAGACCCAATGAGCAGTTCTTC.

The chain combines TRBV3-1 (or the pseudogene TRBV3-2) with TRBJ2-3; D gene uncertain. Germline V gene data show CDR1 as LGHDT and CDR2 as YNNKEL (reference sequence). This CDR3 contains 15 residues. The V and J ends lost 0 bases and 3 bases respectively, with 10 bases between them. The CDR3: CASSQDWSLTDTQYF. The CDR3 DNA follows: TGTGCCAGCAGCCAAGATTGGAGCTTAACAGATACGCAGTATTTT.

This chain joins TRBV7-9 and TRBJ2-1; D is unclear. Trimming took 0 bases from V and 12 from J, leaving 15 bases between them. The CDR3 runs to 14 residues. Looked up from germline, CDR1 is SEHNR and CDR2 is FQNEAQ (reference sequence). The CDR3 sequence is CASSLAAPRSMQFF. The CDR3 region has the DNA TGTGCCAGCAGCTTAGCAGCCCCTAGATCCATGCAGTTCTTC.

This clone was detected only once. CDR3 amino acids: CASSSFNSGRADTQYF. In nucleotides, the CDR3 is TGTGCCAGCAGCTCCTTCAATAGCGGGAGAGCAGATACGCAGTATTTT. The rearrangement uses TRBV7-9 and TRBJ2-3, with 9 bases lining up with TRBD2. This CDR3 comprises 16 residues. CDR1 and CDR2 from the germline V gene are SEHNR and FQNEAQ (reference sequence). V lost 4 bases, J lost 4 bases, and 9 bases stayed unmatched.

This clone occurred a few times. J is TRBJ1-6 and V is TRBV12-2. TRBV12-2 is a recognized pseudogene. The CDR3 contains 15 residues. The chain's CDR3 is CASRLPPGGNSPLHF. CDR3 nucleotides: TGTGCAAGTCGCTTACCCCCGGGAGGCAATTCACCCCTCCACTTT.

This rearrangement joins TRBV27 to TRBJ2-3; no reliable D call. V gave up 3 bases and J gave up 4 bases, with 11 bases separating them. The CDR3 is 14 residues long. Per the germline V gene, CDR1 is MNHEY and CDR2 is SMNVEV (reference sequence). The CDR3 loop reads CASSFSRAPDTQYF. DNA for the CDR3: TGTGCCAGCAGTTTCTCAAGAGCGCCAGATACGCAGTATTTT.

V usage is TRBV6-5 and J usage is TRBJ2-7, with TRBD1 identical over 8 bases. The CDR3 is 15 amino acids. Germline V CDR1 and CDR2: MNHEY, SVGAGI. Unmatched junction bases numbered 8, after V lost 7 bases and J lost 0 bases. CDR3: CASTPGTGFSYEQYF. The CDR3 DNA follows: TGTGCCAGCACCCCCGGGACAGGTTTCTCCTACGAGCAGTACTTC.

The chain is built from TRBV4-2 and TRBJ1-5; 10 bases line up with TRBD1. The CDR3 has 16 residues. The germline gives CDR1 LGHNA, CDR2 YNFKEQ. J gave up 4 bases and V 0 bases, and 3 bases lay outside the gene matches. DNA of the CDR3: TGTGCCAGCAGCCAAGAACAGGGACAGGGGAATCAGCCCCAGCATTTT. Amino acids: CASSQEQGQGNQPQHF.

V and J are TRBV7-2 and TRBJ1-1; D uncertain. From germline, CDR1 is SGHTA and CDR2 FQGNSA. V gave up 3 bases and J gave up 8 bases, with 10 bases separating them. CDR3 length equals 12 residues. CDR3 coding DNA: TGTGCCAGCAGCTTCCACGTGGCAGAAGCTTTCTTT. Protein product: CASSFHVAEAFF.

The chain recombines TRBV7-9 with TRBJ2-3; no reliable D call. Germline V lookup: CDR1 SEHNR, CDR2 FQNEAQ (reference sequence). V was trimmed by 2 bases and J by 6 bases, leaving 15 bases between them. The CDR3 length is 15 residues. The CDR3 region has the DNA TGTGCCAGCAGCTTACCCCCCTCGAGGATGGATACGCAGTATTTT. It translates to CASSLPPSRMDTQYF.

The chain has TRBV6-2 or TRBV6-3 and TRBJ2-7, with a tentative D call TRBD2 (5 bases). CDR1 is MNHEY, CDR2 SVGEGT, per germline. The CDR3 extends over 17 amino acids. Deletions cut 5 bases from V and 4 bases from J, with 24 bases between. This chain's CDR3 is CASSTPDGDYLNYEQYF. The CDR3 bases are TGTGCCAGCAGTACTCCGGACGGAGACTACCTTAATTACGAGCAGTACTTC.

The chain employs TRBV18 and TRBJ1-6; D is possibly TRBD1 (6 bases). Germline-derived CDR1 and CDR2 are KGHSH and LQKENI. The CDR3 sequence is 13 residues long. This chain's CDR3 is CAATSGTNSPLHF. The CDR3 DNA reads TGTGCAGCAACCTCCGGGACAAATTCACCCCTCCACTTT.

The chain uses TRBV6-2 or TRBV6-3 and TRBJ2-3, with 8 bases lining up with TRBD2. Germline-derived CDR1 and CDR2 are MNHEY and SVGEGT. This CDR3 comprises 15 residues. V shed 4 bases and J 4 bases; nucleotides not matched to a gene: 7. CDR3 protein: CASSSQREWADTQYF. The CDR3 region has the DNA TGTGCCAGCAGTTCCCAGCGGGAGTGGGCAGATACGCAGTATTTT.

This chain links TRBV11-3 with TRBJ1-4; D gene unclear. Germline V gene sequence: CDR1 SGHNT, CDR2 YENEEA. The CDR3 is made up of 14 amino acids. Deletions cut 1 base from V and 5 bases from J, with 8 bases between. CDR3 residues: CASSLGLGNEKLFF. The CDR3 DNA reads TGTGCCAGCAGCTTAGGATTGGGGAATGAAAAACTGTTTTTT.

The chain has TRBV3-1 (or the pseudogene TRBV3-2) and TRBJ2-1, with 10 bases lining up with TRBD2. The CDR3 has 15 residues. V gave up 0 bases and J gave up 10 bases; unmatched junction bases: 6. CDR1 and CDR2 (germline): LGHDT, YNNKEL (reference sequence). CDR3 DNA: TGTGCCAGCAGCCAAGAGAGCGGGAGGGCATGGGAGCAGTTCTTC. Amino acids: CASSQESGRAWEQFF.

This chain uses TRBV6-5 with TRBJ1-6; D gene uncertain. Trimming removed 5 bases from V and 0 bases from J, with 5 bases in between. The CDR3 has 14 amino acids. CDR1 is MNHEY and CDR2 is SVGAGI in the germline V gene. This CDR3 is CASSRSSYNSPLHF. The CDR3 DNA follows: TGTGCCAGCAGTAGAAGCTCCTATAATTCACCCCTCCACTTT.

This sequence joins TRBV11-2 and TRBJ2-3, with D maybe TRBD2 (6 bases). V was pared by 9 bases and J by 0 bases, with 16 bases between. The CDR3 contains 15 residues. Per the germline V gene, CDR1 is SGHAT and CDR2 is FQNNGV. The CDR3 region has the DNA TGTGCCAGGACTCGCGGGGAAGAGAGCACAGATACGCAGTATTTT. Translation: CARTRGEESTDTQYF.

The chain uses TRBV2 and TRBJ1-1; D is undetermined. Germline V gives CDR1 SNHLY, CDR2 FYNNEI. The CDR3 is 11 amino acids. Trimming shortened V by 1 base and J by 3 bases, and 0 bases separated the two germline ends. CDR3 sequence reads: CASSEDTEAFF. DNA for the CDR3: TGTGCCAGCAGTGAAGACACTGAAGCTTTCTTT.

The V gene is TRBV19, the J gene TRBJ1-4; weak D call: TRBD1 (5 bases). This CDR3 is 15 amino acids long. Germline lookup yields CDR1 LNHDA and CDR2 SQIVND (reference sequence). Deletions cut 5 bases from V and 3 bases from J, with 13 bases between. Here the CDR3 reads CASSGRGGPNEKLFF. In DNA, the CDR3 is TGTGCCAGTAGTGGGAGGGGAGGACCTAATGAAAAACTGTTTTTT. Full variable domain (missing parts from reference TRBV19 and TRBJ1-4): DGGITQSPKYLFRKEGQNVTLSCEQNLNHDAMYWYRQDPGQGLRLIYYSQIVNDFQKGDIAEGYSVSREKKESFPLTVTSAQKNPTAFYLCASSGRGGPNEKLFFGSGTQLSVL.

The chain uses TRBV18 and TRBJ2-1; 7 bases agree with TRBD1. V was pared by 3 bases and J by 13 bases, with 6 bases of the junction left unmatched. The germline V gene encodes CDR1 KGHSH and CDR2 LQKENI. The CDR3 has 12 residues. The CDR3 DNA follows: TGTGCCAGCTCACCGAATCGGGACAGTCAGTTCTTC. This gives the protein CASSPNRDSQFF.